This T cell receptor beta chain was obtained from a study of response to subunit inactivated influenza vaccine. V dropped 3 bases and J dropped 5; count of bases not matched to a gene: 7. Germline V lookup: CDR1 LGHDT, CDR2 YNNKEL (reference sequence). CDR3 length equals 16 residues. MiXCR was run by TCRdb on the RT-PCR reads, yielding one entry per CDR3 protein. The repertoire holds around 580,000 distinct CDR3 sequences, with less than 15% as singletons. The receptor comes from a man aged 50-60 years who received an inactivated influenza vaccine. Material: PBMCs from blood, obtained approximately 12 days after vaccination. The V call is TRBV3-1, the J call TRBJ2-5; 12 positions match TRBD2. CDR3 nucleotide sequence: TGTGCCAGCAGCCACCTGAGACTAGCGGGAGCGGAGACCCAGTACTTC. This sequence encodes CASSHLRLAGAETQYF.